One and the same sample provided the 30 T cell receptor beta chains below, sequenced in a study of T cells after posttransplantation cyclophosphamide. Method: immunoSEQ multiplex PCR; TCRdb's copy keeps in-frame clones and lacks some. The sample lists some 61,000 clones; about 94% were seen once. The sample taken for sequencing was PBMCs. Source of these receptors: a woman between 25 and 40 years old in good health and a related stem cell transplant donor.

Comments on this clone: Other DNA sequences in this specimen translate into the identical CDR3. The V and J genes are TRBV5-1 and TRBJ2-3; D is unresolved. CDR3 length: 13 residues. The V end was cut by 0 bases, the J end by 5 bases, with 7 bases between. The germline V gene encodes CDR1 SGHRS and CDR2 YFSETQ. CDR3 loop: CASSLAGEDTQYF. DNA for the CDR3: TGCGCCAGCAGCTTGGCCGGAGAAGATACGCAGTATTTT.

This clone came up once. This chain links TRBV15 with TRBJ1-5; D is unresolved. In germline, CDR1 is LNHNV, CDR2 YYDKDF (reference sequence). Trimming stripped 5 bases from V and 0 bases from J, with 17 bases between. This CDR3 spans 17 amino acids. Here the CDR3 DNA reads TGTGCCACCAGCCGATACCGGACTGCAGATAGCAATCAGCCCCAGCATTTT. It yields the protein CATSRYRTADSNQPQHF. Full variable domain (rest looked up from reference TRBV15 and TRBJ1-5): DAMVIQNPRYQVTQFGKPVTLSCSQTLNHNVMYWYQQKSSQAPKLLFHYYDKDFNNEADTPDNFQSRRPNTSFCFLDIRSPGLGDTAMYLCATSRYRTADSNQPQHFGDGTRLSIL.

The rearrangement links TRBV15 to TRBJ2-1; 8 bases are shared with TRBD2. This CDR3 is 15 amino acids long. Per the germline V gene, CDR1 is LNHNV and CDR2 is YYDKDF (reference sequence). V dropped 0 bases and J dropped 7; count of bases not matched to a gene: 5. The CDR3 nucleotides read TGTGCCACCAGCAGAGATCGACTAGCGAATAATGAGCAGTTCTTC. This sequence encodes CATSRDRLANNEQFF. Supplemented by reference TRBV15 and TRBJ2-1, the full variable domain reads DAMVIQNPRYQVTQFGKPVTLSCSQTLNHNVMYWYQQKSSQAPKLLFHYYDKDFNNEADTPDNFQSRRPNTSFCFLDIRSPGLGDTAMYLCATSRDRLANNEQFFGPGTRLTVL.

This chain uses TRBV30 with TRBJ2-3, with 11 nucleotides matching TRBD2. The CDR3 totals 13 residues. The germline V gene has CDR1 GTSNPN and CDR2 SVGIG (reference sequence). Trimming removed 5 bases from V and 4 bases from J; junction bases left unmatched: 2. The CDR3 DNA sequence: TGTGCCTGGGCACTAGCGGGGGCAGATACGCAGTATTTT. Its translation: CAWALAGADTQYF.

The chain is built from TRBV11-2 and TRBJ2-7; no firm D call. Germline V CDR1 and CDR2: SGHAT, FQNNGV. V was cut by 5 bases and J by 3 bases, with 8 bases left in between. The CDR3 totals 12 residues. The CDR3 DNA reads TGTGCCAGCAGCCCCACCGGCTACGAGCAGTACTTC. Protein product: CASSPTGYEQYF.

The chain couples TRBV9 to TRBJ1-2; D perhaps matches TRBD1 (6 bases). V lost 2 bases and J 4 bases, leaving 9 bases between the germline ends. CDR3 length: 13 amino acids. Per germline, CDR1 SGDLS and CDR2 YYNGEE. In DNA, the CDR3 is TGTGCCAGCAGCGTCCTGACAGGCTATGGCTACACCTTC. Translated: CASSVLTGYGYTF.

In regard to this clone: The junction departs from germline at one end; a sequencing error may be responsible. The chain joins TRBV18 to TRBJ1-2; 8 bases align to TRBD1. CDR1 KGHSH and CDR2 LQKENI come from the germline V gene. The CDR3 consists of 15 residues. DNA for the CDR3: TGTGCCAGCTCACCAGACCAGGGGGCTAAGTATGGCTACACCTTC. Translating gives CASSPDQGAKYGYTF.

The genes are TRBV7-2 and TRBJ1-2; D might be TRBD1 (5 bases). CDR1 is SGHTA and CDR2 is FQGNSA in the germline V gene. The V and J ends lost 0 bases and 3 bases respectively, with 5 bases between them. This CDR3 spans 13 amino acids. The CDR3 here is CASSLARDYGYTF. The DNA of the CDR3 is TGTGCCAGCAGCTTAGCCAGGGACTATGGCTACACCTTC.

The V and J genes are TRBV7-2 and TRBJ2-2; 8 bases are a match to TRBD2. The germline gives CDR1 SGHTA, CDR2 FQGNSA. CDR3 length: 14 amino acids. Trimming at V came to 4 bases and at J to 5 bases, leaving 3 bases not matched to a gene. CDR3 sequence reads: CASSSGGKTGELFF. The DNA of the CDR3 is TGTGCCAGCAGCTCGGGGGGGAAAACCGGGGAGCTGTTTTTT.

V and J are TRBV19 and TRBJ2-7, with 13 bases fitting TRBD2. The CDR3 spans 16 residues. Germline V gives CDR1 LNHDA, CDR2 SQIVND (reference sequence). V lost 3 bases to trimming and J lost 2 bases; unmatched junction nucleotides: 4. CDR3 bases: TGTGCCAGTAGTATGGGACTAGCGGGGAACACCTACGAGCAGTACTTC. Translation gives CASSMGLAGNTYEQYF.

V gene TRBV6-5 combines with J gene TRBJ2-1; 13 nucleotides align to TRBD2. Unmatched junction bases numbered 4, after V lost 8 bases and J lost 9 bases. The CDR3 loop spans 13 amino acids. The germline V gene encodes CDR1 MNHEY and CDR2 SVGAGI. CDR3 DNA sequence: TGTGCCAGCTCACTAGCGGGGGGGTTTGAGCAGTTCTTC. Amino acid sequence: CASSLAGGFEQFF.

The J gene is TRBJ2-1, the V gene TRBV5-1, with D hard to call. V was pared by 0 bases and J by 5 bases, with 12 bases between. CDR1 is SGHRS, CDR2 YFSETQ, per germline. This CDR3 is 15 amino acids long. CDR3 protein: CASSLGSSINNEQFF. Here the CDR3 DNA reads TGCGCCAGCAGCTTGGGGTCCAGTATCAACAATGAGCAGTTCTTC.

The gene calls are TRBV6-5 and TRBJ1-6, with D possibly TRBD1 on 6 matching bases. Trimming shortened V by 6 bases and J by 9 bases, and 9 bases separated the two germline ends. This CDR3 has 12 residues. Germline assignment: CDR1 MNHEY and CDR2 SVGAGI. Here the CDR3 reads CASRTGSSPLHF. The CDR3 nucleotides read TGTGCCAGCAGGACAGGCTCTTCACCCCTCCACTTT.

The J gene is TRBJ2-1, the V gene TRBV11-2, with 8 positions matching TRBD1. V trimming: 2 bases; J trimming: 8 bases; junction bases outside the gene matches: 5. Germline-derived CDR1 and CDR2 are SGHAT and FQNNGV. This CDR3 has 14 amino acids. CDR3 coding DNA: TGTGCCAGCAGCTTAACAGACAGGGGATATGAGCAGTTCTTC. Translation: CASSLTDRGYEQFF.

The chain employs TRBV6-6 and TRBJ2-5; 7 positions match TRBD1. V lost 5 bases to trimming and J lost 0 bases; unmatched junction nucleotides: 3. The CDR3 extends over 14 amino acids. Germline V gives CDR1 MNHNY, CDR2 SVGAGI (reference sequence). The CDR3 coding sequence is TGTGCCAGCAGTCCGGGACAGAACCAAGAGACCCAGTACTTC. Protein: CASSPGQNQETQYF.

J is TRBJ1-4 and V is TRBV19, with no clear D. Looked up from germline, CDR1 is LNHDA and CDR2 is SQIVND (reference sequence). This CDR3 is 16 amino acids long. The V end was cut by 1 base, the J end by 10 bases, with 19 bases between. The DNA of the CDR3 is TGTGCCAGTAGTATAGGTTTTAGAAGTAGCGCCGTAAAACTGTTTTTT. Translated: CASSIGFRSSAVKLFF.

The genes are TRBV28 and TRBJ1-2, with TRBD1 matching 8 bases. V trimming: 4 bases; J trimming: 7 bases; junction bases outside the gene matches: 11. Per the germline V gene, CDR1 is MDHEN and CDR2 is SYDVKM. This CDR3 is built from 15 residues. The CDR3 is CASSSPGQGYRGYTF. CDR3 nucleotide sequence: TGTGCCAGCAGTTCCCCTGGACAGGGATATCGTGGCTACACCTTC.

The chain carries TRBV2 and TRBJ1-2, with TRBD1 as a possible D gene (6 bases). Germline CDR1 reads SNHLY; CDR2 reads FYNNEI. V lost 4 bases and J 8 bases, leaving 14 bases between the germline ends. CDR3 size: 13 residues. The CDR3, as DNA: TGTGCCAGCAGTGGCCGACAGGTTGGGGGCTACACCTTC. Its protein product is CASSGRQVGGYTF.

The chain recombines TRBV30 with TRBJ2-4, with 7 positions matching TRBD1. Germline trimming cut 2 bases from V and 0 bases from J; bases unmatched to any gene: 16. The germline CDR1 and CDR2 sequences are GTSNPN and SVGIG (reference sequence). This CDR3 comprises 19 residues. Here the CDR3 reads CAWSSPLGTELLAKNIQYF. The CDR3 DNA reads TGTGCCTGGAGTAGCCCCCTGGGGACAGAACTCCTAGCCAAAAACATTCAGTACTTC.

The rearrangement uses TRBV19 and TRBJ1-2; D call uncertain. Germline-derived CDR1 and CDR2 are LNHDA and SQIVND (reference sequence). The V and J ends lost 6 bases and 3 bases respectively, with 5 bases between them. This CDR3 is 11 amino acids long. Here the CDR3 DNA reads TGTGCCAGTAGGGGTTACTATGGCTACACCTTC. Its protein product is CASRGYYGYTF.

This rearrangement joins TRBV27 to TRBJ1-5; tentative D call: TRBD1 (6 bases). The V end was cut by 1 base, the J end by 0 bases, with 16 bases between. Germline V gene sequence: CDR1 MNHEY, CDR2 SMNVEV (reference sequence). The CDR3 runs to 18 residues. The CDR3 here is CASSLYGGQAYSNQPQHF. The CDR3 bases are TGTGCCAGCAGTTTATACGGGGGGCAGGCATATAGCAATCAGCCCCAGCATTTT.

This chain links TRBV4-3 with TRBJ2-6, with no clear D. CDR1 is LGHNA and CDR2 is YSLEER in the germline V gene. Trimming left V 0 bases short and J 0 bases short, with 6 bases between. The CDR3 sequence is 16 residues long. The CDR3 is CASSQDWDSGANVLTF. In nucleotides, the CDR3 is TGCGCCAGCAGCCAAGATTGGGACTCTGGGGCCAACGTCCTGACTTTC.

This clone occurred a few times. CDR3 amino acids: CASSRQGAGNTIYF. The CDR3 nucleotides read TGTGCCAGCAGTCGACAGGGGGCTGGAAACACCATATATTTT. The chain joins TRBV7-2 to TRBJ1-3; 9 nucleotides align to TRBD1. Germline V gene lookup returns CDR1 SGHTA and CDR2 FQGNSA. The V gene end was trimmed by 6 bases and the J gene end by 2 bases; junction bases not matched to a gene: 2. The CDR3 sequence is 14 residues long.

This chain joins TRBV25-1 and TRBJ2-7; 7 bases fit TRBD2. This CDR3 is built from 12 residues. Germline CDR1 is MGHDK and CDR2 is SYGVNS. The J segment lost 7 bases and the V segment lost 11 bases, leaving 11 bases of the junction unmatched. CDR3 sequence: CAPGEGGFEQYF. The CDR3 DNA sequence: TGTGCCCCCGGCGAGGGAGGGTTTGAGCAGTACTTC.

CDR3 bases: TGCGCCAGCAGCCGCGACACAATGGTCTATGGCTACACCTTC. Translated: CASSRDTMVYGYTF. The chain combines TRBV5-1 with TRBJ1-2, with D unclear. CDR1 SGHRS and CDR2 YFSETQ come from the germline V gene. V dropped 4 bases and J dropped 4 bases, with 14 bases sitting between them. The CDR3 contains 14 residues.

For the CDR3, the DNA is TGCAGCGTTCCGGAACCGTACTACAATGAGCAGTTCTTC. Residues: CSVPEPYYNEQFF. The rearrangement links TRBV29-1 to TRBJ2-1; D gene unclear. V lost 5 bases, J lost 3 bases, and 11 bases lay in between. Germline values: CDR1 SQVTM, CDR2 ANQGSEA. The CDR3 spans 13 residues.

The genes are TRBV2 and TRBJ1-1; the match to TRBD1 covers 8 bases. This CDR3 comprises 14 residues. Trimming removed 9 bases from V and 4 bases from J; junction bases left unmatched: 10. From germline, CDR1 is SNHLY and CDR2 FYNNEI. This CDR3 is CAREAHRGGTEAFF. In nucleotides, the CDR3 is TGTGCCAGAGAGGCTCACAGGGGGGGCACTGAAGCTTTCTTT.

The chain has TRBV5-1 and TRBJ1-6; 8 bases agree with TRBD1. The germline gives CDR1 SGHRS, CDR2 YFSETQ. The CDR3 loop spans 16 amino acids. With 0 bases clipped from V and 5 bases from J, the junction kept 4 bases outside the gene matches. In DNA, the CDR3 is TGCGCCAGCAGCTTGGGGACAGGGAACAATAATTCACCCCTCCACTTT. Translating it yields CASSLGTGNNNSPLHF.

In its sample, this clone was seen once. This chain uses TRBV5-4 with TRBJ1-2, with TRBD1 as a possible D gene (6 bases). This CDR3 is built from 16 residues. The germline V gene has CDR1 SGHNT and CDR2 YYREEE (reference sequence). Trimming removed 0 bases at V and 6 bases at J, with 18 bases between. The CDR3 is CASSLEGWGLGDGYTF. CDR3 in DNA: TGTGCCAGCAGCTTGGAGGGATGGGGGCTGGGGGATGGCTACACCTTC.

The rearrangement uses TRBV6-5 and TRBJ2-7; possible D gene TRBD1, 6 bases. Germline values: CDR1 MNHEY, CDR2 SVGAGI. Trimming shortened V by 3 bases and J by 3 bases, and 15 bases separated the two germline ends. The CDR3 is 15 amino acids. The CDR3 region has the DNA TGTGCCAGCAGTTATAGTTCCGGACAGAGCTACGAGCAGTACTTC. It encodes CASSYSSGQSYEQYF.